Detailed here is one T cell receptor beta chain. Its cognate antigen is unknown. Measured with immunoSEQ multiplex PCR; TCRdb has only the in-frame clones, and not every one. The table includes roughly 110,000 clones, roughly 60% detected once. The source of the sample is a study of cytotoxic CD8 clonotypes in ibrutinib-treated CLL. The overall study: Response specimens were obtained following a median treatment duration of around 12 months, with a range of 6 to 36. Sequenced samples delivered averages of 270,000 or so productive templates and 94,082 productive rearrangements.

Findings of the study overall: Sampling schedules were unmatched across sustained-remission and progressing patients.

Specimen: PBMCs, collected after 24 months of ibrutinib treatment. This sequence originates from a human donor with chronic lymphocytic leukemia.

The CDR3: CASTEGRAGNTIYF. In DNA form, the CDR3 reads TGTGCCAGCACAGAGGGCAGGGCTGGAAACACCATATATTTT. The chain combines TRBV6-6 with TRBJ1-3; weak D call: TRBD1 (5 bases). CDR3 size: 14 residues. CDR1 and CDR2 from the germline V gene are MNHNY and SVGAGI (reference sequence). Trimming cost V 7 bases and J 2 bases, with 12 bases left between them.